This T cell receptor (beta chain) was captured in a study of post-analysis software for immune sequencing data. On the study more broadly: Both relapsing-remitting and secondary progressive multiple sclerosis featured among the disease courses, as did progressive-relapsing multiple sclerosis. Study observations and caveats: Normalized Chao1 diversity in multiple sclerosis patients fell significantly below that of controls. Patients had higher frequencies than controls of five TRBV segments, including TRBV5-6, TRBV5-1 and TRBV20-1. Analysis by F measure revealed that same-batch samples clustered strongly together.

The CDR3 has 14 amino acids. V was pared by 5 bases and J by 4 bases, with 14 bases between. Germline V gives CDR1 MNHNS, CDR2 SASEGT. As regards this clonotype: Antigen specificity is unknown.

Unique molecular identifiers featured in each of the TCR beta cDNA libraries. T cells, roughly 0.9 to 11 million of them, yielded approximately 530,000 cDNA molecules. Via MiXCR, TCRdb re-called the PCR reads, giving one row per CDR3 protein. The sample has roughly 570,000 distinct CDR3 sequences, around a third seen once. This chain uses TRBV6-1 with TRBJ1-2; D gene ambiguous. The TCR originated in a girl aged 2 to 17 with multiple sclerosis. Sequencing used blood. The CDR3 coding sequence is TGTGCCAGCAGTCCCCCGCGGATCCGCTATGGCTACACCTTC. It codes for CASSPPRIRYGYTF.